The rows below give T cell receptor beta chains drawn from one sample of a study of regulatory T cells in long-lasting Graves disease. TCRdb re-called the multiplex PCR reads through MiXCR, storing one row per CDR3 protein. The table includes about 420,000 distinct CDR3 sequences, 20% to 30% detected once. Sequences were derived from peripheral blood mononuclear cells (PBMCs), sampled when the disease was refractory, from a patient treated with antithyroid drugs. These receptors all stem from a female donor with Graves disease. CDR3s include the opening cysteine and the closing phenylalanine or tryptophan. The D gene is left open where the match is weak. Clone size appears in some rows only: once, few, many, or a class for an expanded clone.

v_call,clone_size,d_call,j_call,cdr3_aa,cdr3_nt
TRBV28,many,TRBD1,TRBJ1-1,CASSLRTGGLSEAFF,TGTGCCAGCAGTCTACGGACAGGGGGCCTCTCTGAAGCTTTCTTT
TRBV20-1,few,NA,TRBJ2-6,CSAHGVSGANVLSF,TGCAGTGCCCACGGGGTCTCTGGGGCCAACGTCCTGTCTTTC
TRBV7-2,few,NA,TRBJ2-7,CASSLRTGFSGETYEQYF,TGTGCCAGCAGCTTACGGACAGGATTTAGCGGGGAGACCTACGAGCAGTACTTC
TRBV19,NA,TRBD1,TRBJ1-1,CASSIIVGTGNEAFF,TGTGCCAGTAGTATAATCGTGGGGACAGGGAATGAAGCTTTCTTT
TRBV5-1,NA,NA,TRBJ1-5,CASSFGFNQPQHF,TGCGCCAGCAGCTTTGGGTTCAATCAGCCCCAGCATTTT
TRBV2,many,NA,TRBJ2-7,CASSEGFRGSEQYF,TGTGCCAGCAGTGAAGGTTTTAGGGGTTCCGAGCAGTACTTC
TRBV7-3,NA,NA,TRBJ2-6,CASGGGANVLTF,TGTGCCAGCGGCGGTGGGGCCAACGTCCTGACTTTC
TRBV3-1,many,NA,TRBJ2-7,CASRNSGAYEQYF,TGTGCCAGCCGCAACTCCGGAGCCTACGAGCAGTACTTC
TRBV5-1,many,TRBD2,TRBJ2-7,CASSLAGGPSYEQYF,TGTGCCAGCAGTTTGGCGGGAGGACCCTCCTACGAGCAGTACTTC
TRBV13,NA,NA,TRBJ1-3,CASTRGRESGNTIYF,TGTGCCAGCACCCGGGGGAGGGAATCTGGAAACACCATATATTTT
TRBV7-2,many,NA,TRBJ2-5,CASSLAETQYF,TGTGCCAGCAGCTTAGCGGAGACCCAGTACTTC
TRBV5-7,NA,TRBD2,TRBJ2-2,CASSLLAGGLGELFF,TGTGCCAGCAGCTTACTAGCGGGAGGGCTCGGGGAGCTGTTTTTT
TRBV7-8,many,NA,TRBJ2-5,CASSPLPSPLEQTQYF,TGTGCCAGCAGCCCACTGCCGAGCCCCTTAGAACAGACCCAGTACTTC
TRBV4-3,NA,TRBD1,TRBJ2-7,CASSQDGTEAYEQYF,TGCGCCAGCAGCCAAGATGGGACAGAAGCCTACGAGCAGTACTTC
TRBV11-2,few,TRBD1,TRBJ1-3,CASSTIRGYGNTIYF,TGTGCCAGCAGCACCATCAGGGGGTATGGAAACACCATATATTTT
TRBV5-1,NA,NA,TRBJ2-2,CASSLNGKNTGELFF,TGCGCCAGCAGCTTGAATGGAAAGAACACCGGGGAGCTGTTTTTT
TRBV18,few,NA,TRBJ2-1,CASSVQDREQFF,TGTGCCAGCTCGGTCCAAGACCGAGAGCAGTTCTTC
TRBV29-1,NA,TRBD2,TRBJ2-3,CSVEKRESTDTQYF,TGCAGCGTTGAAAAGCGGGAAAGCACAGATACGCAGTATTTT
TRBV29-1,many,NA,TRBJ1-2,CSVDPTDRPSDGYTF,TGCAGCGTTGATCCTACTGACAGGCCCTCGGATGGCTACACCTTC
TRBV20-1,many,NA,TRBJ2-4,CSAQIRVLGIQYF,TGCAGTGCTCAAATCAGGGTATTGGGCATTCAGTACTTC
TRBV27,many,NA,TRBJ1-2,CASSPWRGKRNYGYTF,TGTGCCAGCAGCCCTTGGCGGGGAAAGAGGAACTATGGCTACACCTTC
TRBV12-3/TRBV12-4,many,NA,TRBJ2-7,CASSAPTRSSYEQYF,TGTGCCAGCAGTGCCCCTACCAGGAGCTCCTACGAGCAGTACTTC
TRBV5-5,few,NA,TRBJ1-5,CASSLDGDSNQPQHF,TGTGCCAGCAGCTTGGACGGGGATAGCAATCAGCCCCAGCATTTT
TRBV9,many,TRBD1,TRBJ1-2,CASSKDRGVSYGYTF,TGTGCCAGCAGCAAGGACAGGGGCGTCTCCTATGGCTACACCTTC
TRBV7-2,NA,NA,TRBJ1-3,CASSLNSLSGNTIYF,TGTGCCAGCAGCCTAAACTCCCTCTCTGGAAACACCATATATTTT
TRBV3-1,NA,TRBD1,TRBJ1-4,CASSHVTGINEKLFF,TGTGCCAGCAGCCACGTGACAGGGATCAATGAAAAACTGTTTTTT
TRBV20-1,NA,NA,TRBJ2-3,CSARGSPKRDTQYF,TGCAGTGCTAGAGGGTCCCCCAAGCGAGATACGCAGTATTTT
TRBV30,few,TRBD2,TRBJ2-7,CAWSSGLAGLGSSYEQYF,TGTGCCTGGAGTTCGGGACTAGCGGGACTCGGTAGCTCCTACGAGCAGTACTTC
TRBV19,NA,NA,TRBJ1-5,CASSTEPYRAQFSNQPQHF,TGTGCCAGTAGTACCGAACCTTACAGGGCTCAGTTCAGCAATCAGCCCCAGCATTTT
TRBV6-5,few,NA,TRBJ2-1,CASSYDPRDEQFF,TGTGCCAGCAGTTACGACCCTCGGGATGAGCAGTTCTTC
TRBV20-1,NA,TRBD2,TRBJ2-2,CSAKSSGSRNTGELFF,TGCAGTGCTAAGTCTAGCGGGAGCAGGAACACCGGGGAGCTGTTTTTT
TRBV20-1,NA,NA,TRBJ2-2,CSAPTGEPTGELFF,TGCAGTGCCCCAACCGGGGAACCAACCGGGGAGCTGTTTTTT
TRBV27,few,NA,TRBJ2-2,CASRLGSIGELFF,TGTGCCAGCCGATTGGGTTCAATCGGGGAGCTGTTTTTT
TRBV5-5,few,NA,TRBJ2-2,CASSSGVSPGSGELFF,TGTGCCAGCAGCTCGGGTGTTTCCCCAGGTAGCGGGGAGCTGTTTTTT
TRBV6-1,few,NA,TRBJ2-7,CASTAVAGRFYEQYF,TGTGCCAGCACCGCGGTCGCGGGGCGGTTCTACGAGCAGTACTTC
TRBV9,few,TRBD1,TRBJ1-2,CASSVVGGGPHYGYTF,TGTGCCAGCAGCGTAGTCGGAGGGGGCCCCCACTATGGCTACACCTTC
TRBV7-2,once,NA,TRBJ2-1,CASSLRRGSYNEQFF,TGTGCCAGCAGCTTACGCAGGGGCTCCTACAATGAGCAGTTCTTC
TRBV29-1,NA,NA,TRBJ2-1,CSVDGRSSYNEQFF,TGCAGCGTTGACGGAAGGAGCTCCTACAATGAGCAGTTCTTC
TRBV7-9,NA,NA,TRBJ2-7,CASSPMRDGEQYF,TGTGCCAGCAGCCCAATGCGGGATGGCGAGCAGTACTTC
TRBV7-3,few,NA,TRBJ2-2,CASSLRAGAGAGELFF,TGTGCCAGCAGCTTAAGGGCAGGGGCCGGGGCCGGGGAGCTGTTTTTT
TRBV2,many,TRBD1,TRBJ1-2,CASSEAYRGFEGYTF,TGTGCCAGCAGTGAAGCGTACAGGGGGTTCGAAGGCTACACCTTC
TRBV2,few,TRBD2,TRBJ2-7,CAGTSGKILVGLEQYF,TGTGCCGGGACTAGCGGGAAGATTTTGGTGGGTCTGGAGCAGTACTTC
TRBV28,few,NA,TRBJ2-7,CASRADYSPYEQYF,TGTGCCAGCAGGGCGGATTACAGCCCCTACGAGCAGTACTTC
TRBV11-2,NA,NA,TRBJ2-2,CASSPRAVPNTGELFF,TGTGCCAGCAGCCCTAGGGCGGTGCCGAACACCGGGGAGCTGTTTTTT
TRBV20-1,NA,NA,TRBJ1-5,CSARSVGNSNQPQHF,TGCAGTGCTAGATCCGTGGGGAATAGCAATCAGCCCCAGCATTTT
TRBV27,many,NA,TRBJ2-4,CASSPKNIQYF,TGTGCCAGCAGCCCCAAAAACATTCAGTACTTC
TRBV6-2/TRBV6-3,NA,NA,TRBJ2-7,CASSADGGSGYEQYF,TGTGCCAGCAGTGCCGATGGAGGGAGTGGCTACGAGCAGTACTTC
TRBV7-3,few,TRBD1,TRBJ2-2,CASSFDRGTGELFF,TGTGCCAGCAGCTTCGACAGGGGCACCGGGGAGCTGTTTTTT
TRBV24-1,many,NA,TRBJ2-4,CATSDSSVAKNIQYF,TGTGCCACCAGTGACAGCAGTGTAGCCAAAAACATTCAGTACTTC
TRBV5-1,NA,TRBD2,TRBJ2-7,CASSLASGLAGDEQYF,TGCGCCAGCAGCTTGGCTTCGGGACTAGCGGGAGACGAGCAGTACTTC
TRBV20-1,NA,NA,TRBJ2-7,CSAKTGTANYEQYF,TGCAGTGCCAAGACCGGGACTGCAAACTACGAGCAGTACTTC
TRBV2,NA,NA,TRBJ2-1,CASSEVVSRNNEQFF,TGTGCCAGCAGTGAAGTTGTTTCGAGGAACAATGAGCAGTTCTTC
TRBV19,NA,NA,TRBJ1-3,CASSMAGTYSGNTIYF,TGTGCCAGTAGTATGGCCGGGACATACTCTGGAAACACCATATATTTT